Each of the 21 T cell receptor beta chains below was sequenced from the same sample in a study of OX40 agonist ivuxolimab in advanced cancers. The receptor library was made with the immunoSEQ multiplex PCR assay. Not all clones reach the TCRdb copy of this immuneACCESS table, which keeps in-frame sequences only. Checked studies attribute under half of the gap to unresolved V genes and leave the rest unexplained. The sample table holds 63,000 or so clones, of which less than 90% were seen once. The ten biggest clones cover 6% to 9.5% of the sample. Material: CD4+ or CD8+ T cells sorted from blood, obtained in a trial of the OX40 agonist ivuxolimab. Receptors were obtained from an adult with an advanced solid tumor such as melanoma, head and neck, liver or kidney cancer.

The rearrangement links TRBV5-1 to TRBJ1-1, with 12 bases matching TRBD1. The CDR3 contains 17 residues. Germline CDR1 reads SGHRS; CDR2 reads YFSETQ. J was trimmed by 7 bases and V by 4 bases; bases with no gene match: 14. CDR3 DNA sequence: TGCGCCAGCAGCCATAGCCAGGGACAGGGGGCGCGGAGTGAAGCTTTCTTT. It is translated as CASSHSQGQGARSEAFF.

The V call is TRBV7-2, the J call TRBJ1-3, with D tentatively TRBD1 (5 bases). CDR3 length: 16 amino acids. Germline-derived CDR1 and CDR2 are SGHTA and FQGNSA. V was shortened by 5 bases and J by 0 bases, with 14 bases between the two germline ends. The CDR3 here is CASSHRSTSSGNTIYF. The CDR3 DNA is TGTGCCAGCAGCCACAGGTCTACTAGCTCTGGAAACACCATATATTTT.

The genes are TRBV5-1 and TRBJ2-3; D call uncertain. CDR3 length: 16 residues. Germline V lookup: CDR1 SGHRS, CDR2 YFSETQ. The germline V and J ends were trimmed by 4 bases and 1 base, with 16 bases remaining between them. CDR3 sequence (DNA): TGCGCCAGCAGCGGATCGTTAGCTCCCGGCACAGATACGCAGTATTTT. It encodes CASSGSLAPGTDTQYF.

V is TRBV7-3 and J is TRBJ1-2; 8 bases align to TRBD1. With V trimmed by 5 bases and J by 7 bases, 9 bases remained unmatched. This CDR3 is 14 amino acids long. The germline V gene encodes CDR1 SGHTA and CDR2 FQGTGA. CDR3 residues: CASSPAGGAGGYTF. CDR3 nucleotides: TGTGCCAGCAGCCCCGCAGGGGGCGCCGGTGGCTACACCTTC.

The rearrangement uses TRBV7-3 and TRBJ1-1, with D hard to call. The V gene lost 1 base and the J gene lost 1 base, with 7 bases spanning the gap. The CDR3 runs 14 residues. From germline, CDR1 is SGHTA and CDR2 FQGTGA. The CDR3 DNA reads as TGTGCCAGCAGCTTAAGTGGGCCGAACACTGAAGCTTTCTTT. Translated: CASSLSGPNTEAFF.

This CDR3 reads CASSPPQRETQYF. CDR3 DNA sequence: TGTGCCAGCTCACCACCGCAGAGAGAGACCCAGTACTTC. V is TRBV18 and J is TRBJ2-5, with no clear D. This CDR3 region has 13 residues. Trimming pared 0 bases from V and 4 bases from J, leaving 6 bases between. Germline assignment: CDR1 KGHSH and CDR2 LQKENI. Full variable domain (outside the CDR3, taken from reference TRBV18 and TRBJ2-5): NAGVMQNPRHLVRRRGQEARLRCSPMKGHSHVYWYRQLPEEGLKFMVYLQKENIIDESGMPKERFSAEFPKEGPSILRIQQVVRGDSAAYFCASSPPQRETQYFGPGTRLLVL.

J is TRBJ2-2 and V is TRBV7-3; 7 bases map to TRBD1. There are 16 residues in the CDR3. Germline V CDR1 and CDR2: SGHTA, FQGTGA. The junction had 4 bases not matched to a gene; V was cut back by 2 bases and J by 1 base. The CDR3 region is CASSLGQDMNTGELFF. In DNA form, the CDR3 reads TGTGCCAGCAGCTTAGGACAGGATATGAACACCGGGGAGCTGTTTTTT.

This clone showed up just a few times. The V and J genes are TRBV4-2 and TRBJ2-2; D uncertain. This CDR3 spans 16 amino acids. CDR1 is LGHNA and CDR2 is YNFKEQ in the germline V gene. Deletions cut 0 bases from V and 5 bases from J, with 13 bases between. CDR3 coding DNA: TGTGCCAGCAGCCAAGATCCAGCAGTACCAACCGGGGAGCTGTTTTTT. It specifies CASSQDPAVPTGELFF.

This rearrangement joins TRBV28 to TRBJ2-7, with a possible D match to TRBD2 (5 bases). Trimming left V 8 bases short and J 4 bases short, with 12 bases between. The CDR3 runs 12 residues. The germline V gene has CDR1 MDHEN and CDR2 SYDVKM. CDR3 bases: TGTGCCAGCGCAGAGGGAAATTACGAGCAGTACTTC. It translates to CASAEGNYEQYF.

V is TRBV6-1 and J is TRBJ1-1, with no clear D. CDR3 size: 13 residues. V dropped 1 base and J dropped 4 bases, with 7 bases sitting between them. Germline values: CDR1 MNHNS, CDR2 SASEGT. The chain's CDR3 is CASSEGGLTEAFF. In nucleotides, the CDR3 is TGTGCCAGCAGTGAAGGAGGGCTCACTGAAGCTTTCTTT.

This sequence joins TRBV7-2 and TRBJ1-1; 8 nucleotides agree with TRBD1. Germline CDR1 is SGHTA and CDR2 is FQGNSA. Trimming at V came to 2 bases and at J to 8 bases, leaving 4 bases not matched to a gene. This CDR3 comprises 13 residues. The CDR3 reads CASSLSRDREAFF. In nucleotides, the CDR3 is TGTGCCAGCAGCTTAAGTAGGGACAGGGAAGCTTTCTTT.

The genes are TRBV29-1 and TRBJ1-1; 10 bases are shared with TRBD1. J lost 5 bases, V lost 7 bases, and 10 bases had no gene match. The CDR3 spans 14 residues. Per the germline V gene, CDR1 is SQVTM and CDR2 is ANQGSEA. CDR3 residues: CSGGSTGGSTEAFF. As DNA, the CDR3 is TGCAGCGGCGGCTCGACAGGGGGCTCGACTGAAGCTTTCTTT.

The J gene is TRBJ1-2, the V gene TRBV6-5; D is undetermined. V shed 9 bases and J shed 8 bases, with 19 bases lying between them. The CDR3 runs to 13 residues. Germline CDR1 and CDR2: MNHEY and SVGAGI. Written as DNA, the CDR3 is TGTGCCAGAAGCTTGGGCCCCCGCCGGGGCTACACCTTC. Encoded protein: CARSLGPRRGYTF.

The chain joins TRBV6-1 to TRBJ2-2; no clear D gene. Germline values: CDR1 MNHNS, CDR2 SASEGT. V lost 0 bases and J 4 bases, leaving 9 bases between the germline ends. There are 15 residues in the CDR3. The DNA for the CDR3 is TGTGCCAGCAGTGAAGCTTTGACCTTCACCGGGGAGCTGTTTTTT. Its translation: CASSEALTFTGELFF.

The gene calls are TRBV27 and TRBJ2-1; 9 bases are a match to TRBD2. V lost 8 bases, J lost 9 bases, and 8 bases stayed unmatched. CDR3 length: 13 residues. Germline V lookup: CDR1 MNHEY, CDR2 SMNVEV (reference sequence). Here the CDR3 reads CASRQGLAVEQFF. The CDR3 coding sequence is TGTGCCAGCCGACAGGGACTAGCAGTTGAGCAGTTCTTC.

The chain recombines TRBV4-2 with TRBJ2-3; 10 positions match TRBD2. J gave up 4 bases and V 4 bases, and 11 bases lay outside the gene matches. Germline loops: CDR1 LGHNA, CDR2 YNFKEQ. The CDR3 contains 17 residues. In nucleotides, the CDR3 is TGTGCCAGCAGCCCAACGGTTCTAGCGGGAGCGGCAGATACGCAGTATTTT. Its protein product is CASSPTVLAGAADTQYF.

The chain uses TRBV9 and TRBJ1-2; TRBD1 agrees at 7 bases. Germline CDR1 is SGDLS and CDR2 is YYNGEE. J gave up 6 bases and V 0 bases, and 5 bases lay outside the gene matches. CDR3 size: 14 residues. The CDR3 reads CASSVVGQGDGYTF. CDR3 coding DNA: TGTGCCAGCAGCGTAGTGGGCCAGGGGGATGGCTACACCTTC.

The V and J genes are TRBV15 and TRBJ2-5; D possibly corresponds to TRBD1 (5 bases). The J call may be mistaken, given a closer DNA end match to TRBJ2-7. Germline V gives CDR1 LNHNV, CDR2 YYDKDF (reference sequence). CDR3 length equals 15 residues. Written as DNA, the CDR3 is TGTGCCACCAGCATAAACAGGCCGGGCATCGACGAGCAGTACTTC. This encodes CATSINRPGIDEQYF.

The chain uses TRBV7-9 and TRBJ2-5; 8 bases line up with TRBD2. The DNA end is more similar to TRBJ2-7, so the J call may be wrong. The CDR3 has 14 residues. Per the germline V gene, CDR1 is SEHNR and CDR2 is FQNEAQ (reference sequence). CDR3 in amino acids: CASSLDREGLEQYF. The DNA of the CDR3 is TGTGCCAGCAGCTTAGATCGGGAGGGCCTCGAGCAGTACTTC.

The rearrangement joins TRBV28 to TRBJ2-7; possible D gene TRBD2, 5 bases. Germline V gives CDR1 MDHEN, CDR2 SYDVKM. V lost 5 bases and J 3 bases, leaving 20 bases between the germline ends. The CDR3 is made up of 16 amino acids. CDR3 protein: CASSPPKRVGSYEQYF. For the CDR3, the DNA is TGTGCCAGCAGTCCCCCAAAACGGGTAGGGAGCTACGAGCAGTACTTC.

The CDR3 sequence: CASKTGIIEPLHF. As DNA, the CDR3 is TGTGCCAGTAAGACCGGGATAATAGAGCCCCTCCACTTT. The chain uses TRBV6-5 and TRBJ1-6; D ambiguous. This CDR3 has 13 amino acids. Germline V lookup: CDR1 MNHEY, CDR2 SVGAGI. Between the trimmed V and J ends, which lost 9 bases and 13 bases, there was a span of 19 bases.